The rows below give T cell receptor beta chains drawn from one sample of a study of shared clonotypes between healthy human individuals. Method: immunoSEQ multiplex PCR; TCRdb's copy keeps in-frame clones and lacks some. Of approximately 2,000,000 clones in the sample, about nine tenths were seen once. Sequencing used naive CD4+ T cells from PBMCs. The receptors were sampled from a young man in good health. Some clones in this sample may be carry-over from other donors' samples. Each CDR3 is given with its conserved first and last residue. Each record gives: V gene, J gene, clone size, D gene, CDR3 protein, CDR3 DNA. A D gene is named only where the DNA matches it firmly. Only part of the rows carry a size: once, few, many, or a class if the clone is expanded.

>TRBV18|TRBJ1-1|NA|NA
CASSPYGIEAFF
TGTGCCAGCTCACCGTACGGGATTGAAGCTTTCTTT
>TRBV9|TRBJ2-5|NA|NA
CASSVGPGAAETQYF
TGTGCCAGCAGCGTAGGTCCAGGGGCGGCAGAGACCCAGTACTTC
>TRBV18|TRBJ2-7|NA|TRBD2
CASSPSAGLASPGGEQYF
TGTGCCAGCTCACCCTCAGCGGGACTAGCTTCCCCGGGGGGCGAGCAGTACTTC
>TRBV10-3|TRBJ2-3|NA|NA
CAIRARDTQYF
TGTGCCATCAGGGCTAGAGATACGCAGTATTTT
>TRBV2|TRBJ1-2|NA|NA
CASSAVLGYTF
TGTGCCAGCAGTGCGGTCCTTGGCTACACCTTC
>TRBV13|TRBJ1-1|NA|NA
CASSLVQELPGKNTEAFF
TGTGCCAGCAGCCTCGTCCAGGAGTTACCAGGGAAGAACACTGAAGCTTTCTTT
>TRBV5-1|TRBJ2-6|NA|NA
CASSFTGSGANVLTF
TGCGCCAGCAGCTTCACGGGTTCTGGGGCCAACGTCCTGACTTTC
>TRBV7-3|TRBJ2-1|NA|TRBD2
CASSPRTSGNNEQFF
TGTGCCAGCAGCCCCCGGACTAGCGGGAACAATGAGCAGTTCTTC
>TRBV18|TRBJ2-1|NA|NA
CASSPFSGSSYNEQFF
TGTGCCAGCTCACCATTTTCAGGCAGCTCCTACAATGAGCAGTTCTTC
>TRBV5-1|TRBJ1-2|NA|NA
CASSPTGRLSNYGYTF
TGCGCCAGCAGCCCGACCGGACGGTTATCTAACTATGGCTACACCTTC
>TRBV28|TRBJ2-1|NA|TRBD2
CASTRSGDYNEQFF
TGTGCCAGCACCCGTAGCGGGGATTACAATGAGCAGTTCTTC
>TRBV7-6|TRBJ2-1|NA|TRBD2
CASSSQAGDYGNEQFF
TGTGCCAGCAGCTCCCAAGCGGGAGATTACGGGAATGAGCAGTTCTTC
>TRBV5-1|TRBJ2-5|NA|TRBD2
CASSLGLAGAETQYF
TGCGCCAGCAGCTTGGGACTAGCGGGAGCCGAGACCCAGTACTTC
>TRBV7-2|TRBJ2-1|NA|NA
CASSLLGTNNEQFF
TGTGCCAGCAGCTTATTGGGGACGAATAATGAGCAGTTCTTC
>TRBV13|TRBJ2-7|NA|TRBD2
CASSRFRTSGRASPPEQYF
TGTGCCAGCAGCCGATTCCGGACTAGCGGGAGGGCCAGTCCTCCAGAGCAGTACTTC
>TRBV19|TRBJ2-5|NA|NA
CASSIVPGYETQYF
TGTGCCAGTAGTATCGTCCCGGGGTATGAGACCCAGTACTTC
>TRBV6-1|TRBJ2-7|NA|NA
CASRSLAFSSYEQYF
TGTGCCAGCAGGTCTTTAGCGTTCAGCTCCTACGAGCAGTACTTC
>TRBV9|TRBJ1-3|NA|NA
CASSVMGSGNTIYF
TGTGCCAGCAGCGTAATGGGGTCTGGAAACACCATATATTTT
>TRBV5-6|TRBJ2-5|NA|NA
CASSLGYMGETQYF
TGTGCCAGCAGCTTGGGTTACATGGGGGAGACCCAGTACTTC
>TRBV29-1|TRBJ2-5|NA|NA
CSVALVVQETQYF
TGCAGCGTTGCCCTTGTAGTCCAAGAGACCCAGTACTTC
>TRBV12-5|TRBJ2-2|NA|TRBD2
CASGLLLAGANTGELFF
TGTGCTAGTGGTTTGCTACTAGCGGGAGCGAACACCGGGGAGCTGTTTTTT
>TRBV12-5|TRBJ1-1|few|NA
CASGRDRTEAFF
TGTGCTAGTGGTCGCGACCGAACTGAAGCTTTCTTT
>TRBV5-1|TRBJ2-3|NA|NA
CASSLSLGGTDTQYF
TGCGCCAGCAGCTTGTCTCTAGGGGGCACAGATACGCAGTATTTT
>TRBV7-9|TRBJ2-1|NA|NA
CASSLAVGEYNEQFF
TGTGCCAGCAGCTTAGCGGTAGGAGAGTACAATGAGCAGTTCTTC
>TRBV4-3|TRBJ1-2|NA|NA
CASSQVGVSRGYTF
TGCGCCAGCAGCCAAGTGGGGGTTTCGCGCGGCTACACCTTC
>TRBV2|TRBJ1-1|NA|NA
CASNIRIMDTEAFF
TGTGCCAGCAATATTAGAATTATGGACACTGAAGCTTTCTTT
>TRBV10-2|TRBJ2-1|NA|TRBD2
CASRTAGGSYNEQFF
TGCGCCAGCAGGACGGCGGGAGGGAGCTACAATGAGCAGTTCTTC
>TRBV5-1|TRBJ2-5|NA|NA
CASSLASAETQYF
TGCGCCAGCAGCTTGGCTTCCGCTGAGACCCAGTACTTC
>TRBV7-8|TRBJ1-5|NA|NA
CASRQDGWGYSNQPQHF
TGTGCCAGCAGACAAGACGGATGGGGCTATAGCAATCAGCCCCAGCATTTT
>TRBV27|TRBJ2-7|NA|NA
CASSSGGHSYEQYF
TGTGCCAGCAGTTCCGGGGGACACTCCTACGAGCAGTACTTC